The clone carrying this T cell receptor (beta chain) was found many times. What it binds is unknown. Researchers used two-round multiplex PCR to amplify TCR beta CDR3 starting from genomic DNA. The use of primers specific to each TRBV and TRBJ gene characterized first-round PCR. A single record per CDR3 protein comes from TCRdb applying MiXCR to the multiplex PCR reads. Of around 63,000 distinct CDR3 sequences listed, about 30% are singletons. The CDR3 contains 15 residues. The junction had 7 bases not matched to a gene; V was cut back by 3 bases and J by 2 bases. Looked up from germline, CDR1 is DFQATT and CDR2 is SNEGSKA (reference sequence). The data are from a study of prognosis after radiotherapy for stage I lung cancer. Turning to the study itself: Distant metastases developed in several patients after radiotherapy (median around seven months); more than 12 showed no significant progression.

Study results and limitations: Post-therapy Shannon entropy was lower in patients developing distant metastases following stereotactic body radiation therapy.

The sequences come from PBMCs, collected before or after stereotactic body radiation therapy (not recorded which). The receptor was derived from a donor aged 50 or older with non-small cell lung cancer. This chain joins TRBV20-1 and TRBJ1-5; 7 nucleotides align to TRBD1. CDR3 residues: CSASAQGVRNQPQHF. In DNA, the CDR3 is TGCAGTGCTAGTGCCCAGGGGGTTCGCAATCAGCCCCAGCATTTT.